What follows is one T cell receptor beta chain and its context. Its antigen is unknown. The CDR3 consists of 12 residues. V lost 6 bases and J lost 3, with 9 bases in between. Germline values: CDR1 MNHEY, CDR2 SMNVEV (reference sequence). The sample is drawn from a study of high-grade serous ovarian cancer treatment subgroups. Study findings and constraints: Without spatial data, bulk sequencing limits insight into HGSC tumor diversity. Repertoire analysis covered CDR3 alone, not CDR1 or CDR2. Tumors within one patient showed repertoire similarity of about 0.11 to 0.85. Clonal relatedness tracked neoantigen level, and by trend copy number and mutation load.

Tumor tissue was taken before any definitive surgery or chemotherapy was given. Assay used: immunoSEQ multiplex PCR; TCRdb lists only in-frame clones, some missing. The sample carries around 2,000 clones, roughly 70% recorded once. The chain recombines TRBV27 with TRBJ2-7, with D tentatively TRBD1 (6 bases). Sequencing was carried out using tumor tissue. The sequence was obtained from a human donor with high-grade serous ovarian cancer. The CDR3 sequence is CASRGQSYEQYF. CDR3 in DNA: TGTGCCAGCAGAGGACAGAGCTACGAGCAGTACTTC.